This T cell receptor beta chain came from a study of shared clonotypes between healthy human individuals. With regard to this clone: What it binds is not known.

Findings of the study overall: Blood was the sole source, and tissue repertoires probably differ. About 5% of naive CD4 clonotypes were common to a handful of donors. The small donor group covered limited genetic and exposure diversity.

Genomic DNA of each subset was evenly split across several immunoSEQ plates. Libraries were prepared by immunoSEQ multiplex PCR; TCRdb keeps only in-frame clonotypes and omits some of them. Among some 2,000,000 clones listed, 95% were seen once. CDR1 and CDR2 (germline): MDHEN, SYDVKM. CDR3 size: 15 residues. V was clipped by 4 bases and J by 4 bases, with 14 bases between them. This sequence was found in a man between 18 and 29 years old in good health. The source material was naive CD4+ T cells sorted from blood. Subset meaning: CD45RA+ positively selected. The chain is built from TRBV28 and TRBJ2-1; D possibly corresponds to TRBD2 (6 bases). This chain's CDR3 is CASSSGTLGYNEQFF. For the CDR3, the DNA is TGTGCCAGCAGTTCCGGGACTCTCGGGTACAATGAGCAGTTCTTC.